This TCR beta chain is from a study of T cells in Graves' hyperthyroidism and ophthalmopathy. Study-wide points: With a median lead of 6.5 months before onset, the model predicted ophthalmopathy. The majority of expanded thyroid clonotypes above 0.001 also appeared in blood.

The TCR beta CDR3 regions underwent amplification using RNA transcripts as the source. Initially, a first-round RT-PCR of the TCR CDR3 employed the HTBI primer set. TCRdb used MiXCR to reprocess the multiplex PCR reads, holding one entry per CDR3 protein. This table has 100,000 to 130,000 distinct CDR3 sequences, approximately 16% appearing once. This clonotype was counted at least ten times. Its antigen is still unknown. V was clipped by 3 bases and J by 7 bases; unmatched bases: 9. The CDR3 is 15 amino acids. Germline CDR1 is LGHNT and CDR2 is FRNRAP. Absent ophthalmopathy progression within 18 months defined stable Graves' hyperthyroidism. Diagnoses rested on clinical symptoms, serum thyroxine and TRAb, thyroid ultrasound and orbital computed tomography.

The V and J genes are TRBV12-5 and TRBJ2-1; 7 nucleotides agree with TRBD2. The sequence was collected from a woman in her forties or fifties with Graves' hyperthyroidism. The sequenced sample consisted of blood. The CDR3 coding sequence is TGTGCTAGTGGTTTAGAGGGAGGGCATGCTAATGAGCAGTTCTTC. This gives the protein CASGLEGGHANEQFF.